This T cell receptor (beta chain) comes out of a study of T cell responses to AZD1222 COVID-19 vaccine. Regarding the study as a whole: Clonal diversity may have been underestimated in mostly white British donors.

As to this clone: What it binds is unknown.

CDR3 length equals 15 residues. From germline, CDR1 is SGHTA and CDR2 FQGTGA. After removal of 5 bases from V and 3 bases from J, the junction contained 6 bases not matched to a gene. Sequenced by immunoSEQ multiplex PCR; TCRdb stores in-frame clones only, minus some. The sample records approximately 160,000 clones, about nine tenths being singletons. The sequencing used peripheral blood, collected on day 0 of AZD1222 vaccination. The rearrangement uses TRBV7-3 and TRBJ2-7; 11 bases are a match to TRBD2. The receptor's source is an adult in good health. DNA of the CDR3: TGTGCCAGCAGCCCTACTAGCGGGGGAGTCTACGAGCAGTACTTC. It translates to CASSPTSGGVYEQYF. The entire variable domain, with the rest obtained from reference TRBV7-3 and TRBJ2-7, is as follows: GAGVSQTPSNKVTEKGKYVELRCDPISGHTALYWYRQSLGQGPEFLIYFQGTGAADDSGLPNDRFFAVRPEGSVSTLKIQRTERGDSAVYLCASSPTSGGVYEQYFGPGTRLTVT.